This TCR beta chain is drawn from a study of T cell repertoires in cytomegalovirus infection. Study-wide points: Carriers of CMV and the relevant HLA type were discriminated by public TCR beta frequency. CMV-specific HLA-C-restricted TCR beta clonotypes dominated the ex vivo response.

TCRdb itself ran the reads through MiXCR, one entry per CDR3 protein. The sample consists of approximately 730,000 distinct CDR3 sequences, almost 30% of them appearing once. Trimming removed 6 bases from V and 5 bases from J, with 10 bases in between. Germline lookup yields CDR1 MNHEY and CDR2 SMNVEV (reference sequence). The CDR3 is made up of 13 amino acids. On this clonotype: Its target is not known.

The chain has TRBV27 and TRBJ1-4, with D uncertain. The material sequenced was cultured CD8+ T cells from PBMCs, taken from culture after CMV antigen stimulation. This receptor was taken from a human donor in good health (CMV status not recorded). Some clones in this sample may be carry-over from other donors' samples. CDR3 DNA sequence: TGTGCCAGCAGCTCCTTTCGGAATGAAAAACTGTTTTTT. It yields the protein CASSSFRNEKLFF.